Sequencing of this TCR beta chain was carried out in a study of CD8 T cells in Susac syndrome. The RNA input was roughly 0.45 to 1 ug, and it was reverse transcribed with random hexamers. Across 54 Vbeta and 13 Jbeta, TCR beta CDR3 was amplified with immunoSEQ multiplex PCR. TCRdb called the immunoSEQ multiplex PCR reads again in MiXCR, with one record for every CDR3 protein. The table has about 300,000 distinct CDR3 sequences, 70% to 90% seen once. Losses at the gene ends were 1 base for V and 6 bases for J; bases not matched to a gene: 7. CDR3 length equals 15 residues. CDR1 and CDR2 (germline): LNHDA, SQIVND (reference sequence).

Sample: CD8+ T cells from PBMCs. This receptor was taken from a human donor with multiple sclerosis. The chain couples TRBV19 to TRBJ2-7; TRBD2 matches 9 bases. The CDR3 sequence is CASSIAAAGGLEQYF. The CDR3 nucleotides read TGTGCCAGTAGTATAGCGGCAGCGGGGGGCCTCGAGCAGTACTTC. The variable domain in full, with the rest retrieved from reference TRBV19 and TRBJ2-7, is DGGITQSPKYLFRKEGQNVTLSCEQNLNHDAMYWYRQDPGQGLRLIYYSQIVNDFQKGDIAEGYSVSREKKESFPLTVTSAQKNPTAFYLCASSIAAAGGLEQYFGPGTRLTVT.